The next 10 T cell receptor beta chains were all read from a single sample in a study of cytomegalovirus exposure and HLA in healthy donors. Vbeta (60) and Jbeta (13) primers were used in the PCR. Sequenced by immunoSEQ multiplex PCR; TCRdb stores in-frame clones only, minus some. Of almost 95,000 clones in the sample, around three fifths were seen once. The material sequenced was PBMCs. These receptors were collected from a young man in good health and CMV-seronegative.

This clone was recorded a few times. DNA of the CDR3: TGTGCCAGCAGTCCACCCCGACAGGGCGCTAACTATGGCTACACCTTC. It is translated as CASSPPRQGANYGYTF. This sequence joins TRBV28 and TRBJ1-2, with 7 nucleotides matching TRBD1. The CDR3 loop spans 16 amino acids. CDR1 is MDHEN and CDR2 is SYDVKM in the germline V gene. J gave up 0 bases and V 5 bases, and 9 bases lay outside the gene matches.

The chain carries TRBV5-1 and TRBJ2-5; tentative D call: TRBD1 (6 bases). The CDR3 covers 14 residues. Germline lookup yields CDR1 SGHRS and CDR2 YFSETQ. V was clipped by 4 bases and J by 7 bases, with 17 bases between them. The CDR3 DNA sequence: TGCGCCAGCAGCGCAGACAGGTCGAGCGGGACCCAGTACTTC. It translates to CASSADRSSGTQYF.

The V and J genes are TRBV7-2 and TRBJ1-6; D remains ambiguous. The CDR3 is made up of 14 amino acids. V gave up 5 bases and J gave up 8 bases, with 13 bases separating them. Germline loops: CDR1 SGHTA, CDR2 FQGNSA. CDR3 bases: TGTGCCAGCAGCGCCGCGGGTTTCTATTCACCCCTCCACTTT. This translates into CASSAAGFYSPLHF.

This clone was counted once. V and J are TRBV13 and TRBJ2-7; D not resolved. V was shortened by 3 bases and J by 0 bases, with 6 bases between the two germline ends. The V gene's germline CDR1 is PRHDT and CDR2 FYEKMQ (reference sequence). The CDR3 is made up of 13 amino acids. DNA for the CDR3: TGTGCCAGCAGCTTCTCTCCCTCCTACGAGCAGTACTTC. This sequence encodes CASSFSPSYEQYF. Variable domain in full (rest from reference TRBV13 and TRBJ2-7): AAGVIQSPRHLIKEKRETATLKCYPIPRHDTVYWYQQGPGQDPQFLISFYEKMQSDKGSIPDRFSAQQFSDYHSELNMSSLELGDSALYFCASSFSPSYEQYFGPGTRLTVT.

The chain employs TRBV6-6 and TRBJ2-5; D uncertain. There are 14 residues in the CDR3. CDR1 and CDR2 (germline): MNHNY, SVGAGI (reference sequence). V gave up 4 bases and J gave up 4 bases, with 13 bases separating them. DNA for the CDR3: TGTGCCAGCAGTTCCGGTAGCCGACGAGAGACCCAGTACTTC. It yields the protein CASSSGSRRETQYF.

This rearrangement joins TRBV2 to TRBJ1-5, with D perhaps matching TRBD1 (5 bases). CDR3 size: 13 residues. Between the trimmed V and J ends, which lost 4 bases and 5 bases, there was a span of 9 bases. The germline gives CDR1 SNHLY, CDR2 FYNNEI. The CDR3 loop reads CASSVGRDQPQHF. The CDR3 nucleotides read TGTGCCAGCAGTGTCGGCAGGGATCAGCCCCAGCATTTT. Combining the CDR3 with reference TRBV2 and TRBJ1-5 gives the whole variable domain EPEVTQTPSHQVTQMGQEVILRCVPISNHLYFYWYRQILGQKVEFLVSFYNNEISEKSEIFDDQFSVERPDGSNFTLKIRSTKLEDSAMYFCASSVGRDQPQHFGDGTRLSIL.

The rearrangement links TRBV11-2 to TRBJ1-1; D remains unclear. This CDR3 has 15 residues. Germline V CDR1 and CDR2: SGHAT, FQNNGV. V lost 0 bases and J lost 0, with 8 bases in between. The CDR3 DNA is TGTGCCAGCAGCTTAGAGGCCGAAATGAACACTGAAGCTTTCTTT. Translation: CASSLEAEMNTEAFF.

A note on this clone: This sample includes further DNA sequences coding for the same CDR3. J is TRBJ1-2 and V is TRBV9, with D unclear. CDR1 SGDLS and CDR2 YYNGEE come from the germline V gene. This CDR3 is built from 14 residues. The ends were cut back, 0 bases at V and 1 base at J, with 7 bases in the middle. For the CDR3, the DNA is TGTGCCAGCAGCGTAGAAGCGGGTAACTATGGCTACACCTTC. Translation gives CASSVEAGNYGYTF.

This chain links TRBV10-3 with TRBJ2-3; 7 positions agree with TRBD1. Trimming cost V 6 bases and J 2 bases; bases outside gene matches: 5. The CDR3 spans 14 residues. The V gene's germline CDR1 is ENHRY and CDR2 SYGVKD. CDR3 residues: CAIRTGDDTDTQYF. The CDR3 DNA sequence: TGTGCCATCAGAACAGGGGACGACACAGATACGCAGTATTTT.

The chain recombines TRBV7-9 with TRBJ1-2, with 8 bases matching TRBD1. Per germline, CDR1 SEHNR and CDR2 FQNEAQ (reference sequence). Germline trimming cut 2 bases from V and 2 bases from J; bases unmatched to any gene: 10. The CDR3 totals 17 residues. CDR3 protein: CASSLRETGASNYGYTF. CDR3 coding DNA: TGTGCCAGCAGCTTACGAGAGACAGGGGCAAGCAACTATGGCTACACCTTC.